A selection of T cell receptor beta chains follows, all from one sample in a study of identical twins. MiXCR was run by TCRdb on the 5' RACE reads, yielding one entry per CDR3 protein. The data show about 660,000 distinct CDR3 sequences, 8.5% to 9.5% seen once. The sample was also linked to a second study, of yellow fever vaccine responses in identical twins.

The specimen sequenced was PBMCs. The receptors were sampled from a woman aged 18-29 years in good health. The CDR3 runs from the conserved cysteine through the conserved F or W. A D gene is named only where the DNA matches it firmly. Clone size is not always given. Where it is, it says once, few, many or a class for expanded clones.

-	TRBV24-1	TRBJ2-2	-	TGTGCCACCAGTGATTCCAGGGTGAACACCGGGGAGCTGTTTTTT	CATSDSRVNTGELFF
-	TRBV25-1	TRBJ1-3	many	TGTGCCAGCAGTCCCCAAACCAACACCATATATTTT	CASSPQTNTIYF
-	TRBV6-1	TRBJ1-5	-	TGTGCCAGCCAGCAGACTTTCAATCAGCCCCAGCATTTT	CASQQTFNQPQHF
-	TRBV5-1	TRBJ2-7	few	TGCGCCAGCAGCTTGGAAACGGGGGCAAAAGGCTACGAGCAGTACTTC	CASSLETGAKGYEQYF
TRBD2	TRBV20-1	TRBJ2-3	many	TGCAGTGCTAGAGGGCTCGTGAAGCGGGGGGGGGCCGATACGCAGTATTTT	CSARGLVKRGGADTQYF
-	TRBV24-1	TRBJ2-7	many	TGTGCCACCCGGGCAGACAACTCCTACGAGCAGTACTTC	CATRADNSYEQYF
TRBD1	TRBV20-1	TRBJ1-1	-	TGCAGTGCTAGAGATAGGGGACAGGGGAAACTTTTGGGCACTGAAGCTTTCTTT	CSARDRGQGKLLGTEAFF
TRBD1	TRBV5-1	TRBJ2-7	-	TGCGCCAGCAGCCCGGACAGGGGAAACGAGCAGTACTTC	CASSPDRGNEQYF
-	TRBV3-1	TRBJ2-7	-	TGTGCCAGCAGCCAACTGGGTGGATACGAGCAGTACTTC	CASSQLGGYEQYF
TRBD2	TRBV6-2/TRBV6-3	TRBJ2-7	-	TGTGCCAGCAGTTACATTTGGCTAGCGGGAGGGAACGAGCAGTACTTC	CASSYIWLAGGNEQYF
-	TRBV7-3	TRBJ1-1	many	TGTGCCAGCAGCCCCTCCCGGGGGAACACTGAAGCTTTCTTT	CASSPSRGNTEAFF
TRBD1	TRBV29-1	TRBJ2-1	-	TGCAGCGTGATCCGGACAGGGACTAATGAGCAGTTCTTC	CSVIRTGTNEQFF
-	TRBV5-1	TRBJ2-2	many	TGCGCCAGCAGTCCTCGGAAAGGGAACACCGGGGAGCTGTTTTTT	CASSPRKGNTGELFF